This TCR beta chain is from a study of cytomegalovirus exposure and HLA in healthy donors. Germline CDR1 MNHNS, CDR2 SASEGT. The junction had 8 bases not matched to a gene; V was cut back by 4 bases and J by 7 bases. The CDR3 is 14 amino acids. Concerning this clone: Its antigen remains unknown.

Sequenced by immunoSEQ multiplex PCR; TCRdb stores in-frame clones only, minus some. The sample records approximately 150,000 clones, just over 90% being singletons. Overall study findings and caveats: A classifier reportedly called cytomegalovirus status with high sensitivity and specificity.

The chain combines TRBV6-1 with TRBJ2-7; 9 positions agree with TRBD1. The material sequenced was PBMCs. The receptor was derived from a young man in good health and CMV-seronegative. CDR3 region: CASSGRTGAVEQYF. The DNA of the CDR3 is TGTGCCAGCAGTGGGCGGACAGGGGCGGTGGAGCAGTACTTC.